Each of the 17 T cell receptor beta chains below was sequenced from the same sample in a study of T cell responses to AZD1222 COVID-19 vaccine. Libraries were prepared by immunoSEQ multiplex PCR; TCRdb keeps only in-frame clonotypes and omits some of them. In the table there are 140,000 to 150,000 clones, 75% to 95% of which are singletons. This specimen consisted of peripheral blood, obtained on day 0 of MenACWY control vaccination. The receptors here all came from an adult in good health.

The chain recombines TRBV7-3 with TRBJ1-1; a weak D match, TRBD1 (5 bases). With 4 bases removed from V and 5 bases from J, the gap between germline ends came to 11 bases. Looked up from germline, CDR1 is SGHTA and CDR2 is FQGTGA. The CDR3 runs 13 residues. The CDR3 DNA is TGTGCCAGCAGCTCTCGGGACGGTACTGAAGCTTTCTTT. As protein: CASSSRDGTEAFF.

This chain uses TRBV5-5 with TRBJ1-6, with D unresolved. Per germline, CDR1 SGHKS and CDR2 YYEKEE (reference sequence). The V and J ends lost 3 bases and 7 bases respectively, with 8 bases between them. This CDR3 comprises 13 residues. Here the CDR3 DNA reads TGTGCCAGCAGCTCTACAGCAAATTCACCCCTCCACTTT. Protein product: CASSSTANSPLHF.

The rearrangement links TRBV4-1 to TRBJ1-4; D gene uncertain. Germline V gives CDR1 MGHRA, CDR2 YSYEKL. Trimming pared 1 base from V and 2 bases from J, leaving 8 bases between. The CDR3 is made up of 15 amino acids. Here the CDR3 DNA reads TGCGCCAGCAGCCAAGTGGCGGAGACTAATGAAAAACTGTTTTTT. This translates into CASSQVAETNEKLFF.

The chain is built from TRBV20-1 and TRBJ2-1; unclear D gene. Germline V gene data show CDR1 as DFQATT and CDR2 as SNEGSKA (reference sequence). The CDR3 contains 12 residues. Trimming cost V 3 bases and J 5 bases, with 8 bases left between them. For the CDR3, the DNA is TGCAGTGCTAGTCTACAGAACAATGAGCAGTTCTTC. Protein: CSASLQNNEQFF.

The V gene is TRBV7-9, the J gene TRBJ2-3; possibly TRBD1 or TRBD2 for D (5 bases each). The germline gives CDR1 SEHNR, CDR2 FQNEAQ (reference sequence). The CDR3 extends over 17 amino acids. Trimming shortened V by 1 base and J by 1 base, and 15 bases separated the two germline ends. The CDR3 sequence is CASSLVLQPGRTDTQYF. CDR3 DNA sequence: TGTGCCAGCAGCTTAGTTCTCCAGCCGGGGCGCACAGATACGCAGTATTTT.

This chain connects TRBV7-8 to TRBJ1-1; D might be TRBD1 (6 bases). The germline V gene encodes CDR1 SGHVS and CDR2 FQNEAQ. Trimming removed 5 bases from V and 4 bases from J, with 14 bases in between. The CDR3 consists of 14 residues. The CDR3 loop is CASSTGGGGTEAFF. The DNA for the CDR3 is TGTGCCAGCAGCACCGGAGGAGGGGGCACTGAAGCTTTCTTT.

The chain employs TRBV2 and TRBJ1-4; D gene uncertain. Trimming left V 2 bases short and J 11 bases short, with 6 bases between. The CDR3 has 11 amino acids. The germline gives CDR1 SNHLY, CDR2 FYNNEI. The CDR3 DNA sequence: TGTGCCAGCAGTGAACGGGTGAAACTGTTTTTT. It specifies CASSERVKLFF.

CDR3 nucleotide sequence: TGTGCCAGCAGTTACTCGGGACAGGGAAGTTACGAGCAGTACTTC. Translating it yields CASSYSGQGSYEQYF. The genes are TRBV6-5 and TRBJ2-7; TRBD1 aligns across 9 bases. Per the germline V gene, CDR1 is MNHEY and CDR2 is SVGAGI. The CDR3 length is 15 residues. With V trimmed by 0 bases and J by 4 bases, 4 bases remained unmatched.

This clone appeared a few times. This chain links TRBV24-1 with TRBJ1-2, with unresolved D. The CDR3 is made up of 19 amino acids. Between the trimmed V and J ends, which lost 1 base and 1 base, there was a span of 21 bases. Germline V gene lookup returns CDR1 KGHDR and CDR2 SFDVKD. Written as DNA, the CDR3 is TGTGCCACCAGTGATTTTGGATTCGGCAAGGGTGTCATTAACTATGGCTACACCTTC. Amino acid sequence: CATSDFGFGKGVINYGYTF.

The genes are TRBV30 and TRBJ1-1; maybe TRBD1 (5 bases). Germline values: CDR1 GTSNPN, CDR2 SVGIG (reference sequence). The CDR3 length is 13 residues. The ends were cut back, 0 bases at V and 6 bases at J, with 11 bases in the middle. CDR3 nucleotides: TGTGCCTGGAGTGTGGCCGGCAGGGCTGAAGCTTTCTTT. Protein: CAWSVAGRAEAFF.

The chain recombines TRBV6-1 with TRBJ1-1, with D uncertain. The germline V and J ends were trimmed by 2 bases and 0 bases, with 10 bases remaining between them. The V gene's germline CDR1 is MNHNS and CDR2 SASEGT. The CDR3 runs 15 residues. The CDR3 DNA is TGTGCCAGCAGTGAACAGGAACAGCTGAACACTGAAGCTTTCTTT. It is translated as CASSEQEQLNTEAFF.

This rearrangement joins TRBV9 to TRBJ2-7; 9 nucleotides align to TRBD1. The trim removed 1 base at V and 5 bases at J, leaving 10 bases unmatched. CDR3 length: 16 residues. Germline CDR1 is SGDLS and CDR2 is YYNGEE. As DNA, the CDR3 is TGTGCCAGCAGCGTACGTCGAGGGACAGGGAGGGACGAGCAGTACTTC. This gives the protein CASSVRRGTGRDEQYF.

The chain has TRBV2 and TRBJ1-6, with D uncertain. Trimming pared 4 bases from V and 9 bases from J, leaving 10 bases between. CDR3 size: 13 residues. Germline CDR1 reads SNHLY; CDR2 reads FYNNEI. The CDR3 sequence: CASSVMATSPLHF. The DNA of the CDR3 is TGTGCCAGCAGTGTTATGGCCACTTCACCCCTCCACTTT.

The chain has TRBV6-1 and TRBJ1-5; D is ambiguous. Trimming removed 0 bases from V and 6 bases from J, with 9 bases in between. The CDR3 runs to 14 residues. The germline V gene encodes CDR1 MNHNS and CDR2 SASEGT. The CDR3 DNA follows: TGTGCCAGCAGTGAAGCGCGGGGAGGTCAGCCCCAGCATTTT. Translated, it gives CASSEARGGQPQHF.

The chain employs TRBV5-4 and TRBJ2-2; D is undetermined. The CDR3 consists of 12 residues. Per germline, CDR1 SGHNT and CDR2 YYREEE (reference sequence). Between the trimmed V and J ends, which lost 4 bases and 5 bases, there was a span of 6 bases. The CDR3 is CASSQATGELFF. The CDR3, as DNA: TGTGCCAGCAGCCAGGCAACCGGGGAGCTGTTTTTT.

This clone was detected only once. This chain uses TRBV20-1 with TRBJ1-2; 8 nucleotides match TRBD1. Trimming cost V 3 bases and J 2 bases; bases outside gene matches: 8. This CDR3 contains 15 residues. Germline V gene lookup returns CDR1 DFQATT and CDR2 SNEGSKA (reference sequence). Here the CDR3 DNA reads TGCAGTGCTAGTCGGACAGGGTTCGGCAACTATGGCTACACCTTC. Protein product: CSASRTGFGNYGYTF.

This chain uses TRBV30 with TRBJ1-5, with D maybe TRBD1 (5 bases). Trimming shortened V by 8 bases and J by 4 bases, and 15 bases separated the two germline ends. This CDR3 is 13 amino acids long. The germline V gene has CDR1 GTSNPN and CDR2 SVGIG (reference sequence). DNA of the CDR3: TGTGCCGTCGAGGGGTCGGGTAATCAGCCCCAGCATTTT. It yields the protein CAVEGSGNQPQHF.